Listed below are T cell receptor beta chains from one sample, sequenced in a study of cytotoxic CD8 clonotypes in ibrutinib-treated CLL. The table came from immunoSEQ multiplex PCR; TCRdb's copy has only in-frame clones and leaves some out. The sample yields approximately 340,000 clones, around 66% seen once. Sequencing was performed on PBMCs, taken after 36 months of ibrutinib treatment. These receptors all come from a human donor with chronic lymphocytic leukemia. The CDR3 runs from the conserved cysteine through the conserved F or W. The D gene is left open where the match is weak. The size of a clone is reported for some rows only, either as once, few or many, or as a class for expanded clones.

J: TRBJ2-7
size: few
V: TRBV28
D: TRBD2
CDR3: CASGVAGDEQYF
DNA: TGTGCCAGCGGGGTAGCGGGAGACGAGCAGTACTTC

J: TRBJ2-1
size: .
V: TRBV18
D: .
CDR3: CASSLHRDNEQFF
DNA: TGTGCCAGCTCACTACACAGGGATAATGAGCAGTTCTTC

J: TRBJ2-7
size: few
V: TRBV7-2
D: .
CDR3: CASSLGGAASEQYF
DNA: TGTGCCAGCAGCTTAGGAGGAGCAGCATCCGAGCAGTACTTC

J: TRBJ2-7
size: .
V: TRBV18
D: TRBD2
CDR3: CASSPGRGAVEQYF
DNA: TGTGCCAGCTCACCGGGGCGGGGGGCGGTCGAGCAGTACTTC

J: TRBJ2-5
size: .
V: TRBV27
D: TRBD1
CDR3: CARAPARDRGQETQYF
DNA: TGTGCCAGAGCACCAGCTCGCGACAGGGGCCAAGAGACCCAGTACTTC

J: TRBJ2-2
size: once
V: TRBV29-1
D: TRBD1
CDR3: CSVLTGGGTGELFF
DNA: TGCAGCGTACTAACAGGGGGTGGCACCGGGGAGCTGTTTTTT

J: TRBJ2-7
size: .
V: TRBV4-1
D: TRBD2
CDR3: CASSQGLAGYEQYF
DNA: TGCGCCAGCAGCCAAGGACTAGCGGGGTACGAGCAGTACTTC

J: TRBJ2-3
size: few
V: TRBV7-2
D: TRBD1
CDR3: CASSTGTGGISTDTQYF
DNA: TGTGCCAGCAGCACCGGGACAGGGGGTATTAGCACAGATACGCAGTATTTT

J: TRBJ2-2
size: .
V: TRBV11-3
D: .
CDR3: CASSLETSPNTGELFF
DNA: TGTGCCAGCAGCTTAGAAACTAGCCCTAACACCGGGGAGCTGTTTTTT

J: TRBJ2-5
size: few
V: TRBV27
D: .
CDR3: CASSLTGAETQYF
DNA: TGTGCCAGCAGTTTGACGGGAGCGGAGACCCAGTACTTC

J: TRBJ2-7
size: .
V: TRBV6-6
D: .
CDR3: CASSYSQLVNSYEQYF
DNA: TGTGCCAGCAGTTACTCCCAACTAGTAAACTCCTACGAGCAGTACTTC

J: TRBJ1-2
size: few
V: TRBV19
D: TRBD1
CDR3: CASSPRQGSGYTF
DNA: TGTGCCAGTAGTCCGCGACAGGGGAGCGGCTACACCTTC

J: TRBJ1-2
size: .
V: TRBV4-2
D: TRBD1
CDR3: CASSQDYRGYGYTF
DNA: TGTGCCAGCAGCCAAGATTACAGGGGGTATGGCTACACCTTC

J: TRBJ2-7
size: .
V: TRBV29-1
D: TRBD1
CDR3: CSVVQGATVWGEQYF
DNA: TGCAGCGTTGTTCAGGGGGCGACCGTCTGGGGCGAGCAGTACTTC

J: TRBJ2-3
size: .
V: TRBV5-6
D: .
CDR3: CASSLRGGARLADTQYF
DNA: TGTGCCAGCAGCTTGAGGGGCGGGGCCCGACTAGCAGATACGCAGTATTTT

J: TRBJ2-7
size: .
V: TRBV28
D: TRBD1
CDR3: CASSLPQFPGGYDEQYF
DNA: TGTGCCAGCAGTTTGCCGCAATTCCCAGGGGGCTACGACGAGCAGTACTTC

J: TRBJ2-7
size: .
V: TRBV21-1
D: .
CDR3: CASSPTGGEVHEQYF
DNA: TGTGCCAGCAGCCCGACAGGGGGCGAGGTCCACGAGCAGTACTTC

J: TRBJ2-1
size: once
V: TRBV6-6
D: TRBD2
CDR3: CASSSEAGNYNEQFF
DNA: TGTGCCAGCAGTTCAGAAGCGGGGAACTACAATGAGCAGTTCTTC

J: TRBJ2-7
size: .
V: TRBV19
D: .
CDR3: CASSPRGGEQYF
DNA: TGTGCCAGTAGTCCCAGGGGGGGCGAGCAGTACTTC

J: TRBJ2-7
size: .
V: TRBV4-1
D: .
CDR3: CASSHPGPSYEQYF
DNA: TGCGCCAGCAGCCACCCCGGGCCCTCCTACGAGCAGTACTTC

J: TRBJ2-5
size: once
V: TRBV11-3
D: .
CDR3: CASRSGEKETQYF
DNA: TGTGCCAGCAGGTCCGGGGAGAAAGAGACCCAGTACTTC

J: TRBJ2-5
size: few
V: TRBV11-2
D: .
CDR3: CASSFRQQETQYF
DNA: TGTGCCAGCAGCTTCCGACAGCAAGAGACCCAGTACTTC

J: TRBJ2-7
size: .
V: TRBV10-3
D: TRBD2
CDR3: CAISELYSGGEQYF
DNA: TGTGCCATCAGTGAGTTGTACAGCGGGGGCGAGCAGTACTTC

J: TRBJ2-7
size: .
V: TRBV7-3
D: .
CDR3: CASSSIRGYEQYF
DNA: TGTGCCAGCAGCTCTATCAGGGGCTACGAGCAGTACTTC

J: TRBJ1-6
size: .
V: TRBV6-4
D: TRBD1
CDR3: CASSDPGQGLGNSPLHF
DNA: TGTGCCAGCAGTGACCCCGGACAGGGGCTGGGCAATTCACCCCTCCACTTT

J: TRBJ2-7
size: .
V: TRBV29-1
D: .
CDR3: CSVTTRLAYEQYF
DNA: TGCAGCGTCACGACGCGACTAGCCTACGAGCAGTACTTC

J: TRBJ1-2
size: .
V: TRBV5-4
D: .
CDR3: CASSLAPGTWTDTF
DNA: TGTGCCAGCAGCTTGGCCCCCGGGACATGGACGGACACCTTC

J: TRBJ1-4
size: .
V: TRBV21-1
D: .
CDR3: CASSKAHTGALNEKLFF
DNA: TGTGCCAGCAGCAAAGCCCATACAGGGGCGCTTAATGAAAAACTGTTTTTT

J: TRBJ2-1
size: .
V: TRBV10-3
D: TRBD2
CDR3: CAISHAGTSRYNEQFF
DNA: TGTGCCATCAGCCACGCCGGGACTAGCAGATACAATGAGCAGTTCTTC

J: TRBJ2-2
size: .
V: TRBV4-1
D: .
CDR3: CASSQRYGANTGELFF
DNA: TGCGCCAGCAGCCAGCGCTATGGTGCGAACACCGGGGAGCTGTTTTTT

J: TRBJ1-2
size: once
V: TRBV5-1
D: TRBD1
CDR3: CASRQTGSPNYGYTF
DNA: TGCGCCAGCAGACAGACAGGGTCCCCTAACTATGGCTACACCTTC